A selection of T cell receptor beta chains follows, all from one sample in a study of tissue T cells after allogeneic stem cell transplantation. Method: immunoSEQ multiplex PCR; TCRdb's copy keeps in-frame clones and lacks some. The sample holds 20,000 to 25,000 clones; about 70% are singletons and the top ten take 7.5% to 9%. The source was tissue from the ileum, collected at autopsy. These receptors came from a female donor older than 55 with lung cancer. Both conserved end residues are part of each CDR3. A D gene is named only where the DNA matches it firmly. The size of a clone is reported for some rows only, either as once, few or many, or as a class for expanded clones.

J gene	V gene	clone size	D gene	CDR3 protein	CDR3 DNA
TRBJ1-4	TRBV20-1	NA	NA	CSARDYEKLFF	TGCAGTGCTAGAGATTATGAAAAACTGTTTTTT
TRBJ2-5	TRBV7-3	NA	NA	CASSPSGTWGETQYF	TGTGCCAGCAGCCCCTCGGGGACCTGGGGAGAGACCCAGTACTTC
TRBJ1-2	TRBV7-9	NA	NA	CASSLEQVVRGYTF	TGTGCCAGCAGCTTAGAACAGGTAGTGAGAGGCTACACCTTC
TRBJ1-6	TRBV9	NA	NA	CASGTSSYNSPLHF	TGTGCCAGCGGGACAAGCTCCTATAATTCACCCCTCCACTTT
TRBJ2-5	TRBV9	NA	TRBD2	CASSPRGAGGRGETQYF	TGTGCCAGCAGCCCGAGGGGGGCGGGAGGCCGGGGAGAGACCCAGTACTTC
TRBJ2-3	TRBV2	NA	TRBD2	CASSEWTTSGDDPQYF	TGTGCCAGCAGTGAATGGACCACTAGCGGGGACGATCCGCAGTATTTT
TRBJ1-2	TRBV3-1/TRBV3-2	NA	NA	CASSRRRLGYGYTF	TGTGCCAGCAGCCGCAGACGACTCGGCTATGGCTACACCTTC
TRBJ1-1	TRBV6-5	once	TRBD1	CASRGTGGRNTEAFF	TGTGCCAGCAGGGGGACAGGGGGAAGGAACACTGAAGCTTTCTTT
TRBJ1-3	TRBV12-3/TRBV12-4	NA	NA	CASWPNSGNTIYF	TGTGCCAGCTGGCCTAACTCTGGAAACACCATATATTTT
TRBJ2-5	TRBV2	once	NA	CASSEAREVETQYF	TGTGCCAGCAGTGAAGCGCGAGAGGTGGAGACCCAGTACTTC
TRBJ1-6	TRBV5-5	medium-sized	NA	CASSLEAGHNSPLHF	TGTGCCAGCAGCTTAGAAGCAGGGCATAATTCACCCCTCCACTTT
TRBJ2-3	TRBV6-5	NA	TRBD1	CATGTGSTDTQYF	TGTGCCACTGGGACAGGGAGCACAGATACGCAGTATTTT
TRBJ1-6	TRBV19	few	NA	CASSPLHF	TGTGCCAGTTCACCCCTCCACTTT
TRBJ1-6	TRBV19	NA	NA	CASRDGEGLNSPLHF	TGTGCCAGTAGGGATGGAGAGGGCCTTAATTCACCCCTCCACTTT
TRBJ1-2	TRBV5-6	NA	NA	CASSLGQGHNYGYTF	TGTGCCAGCAGCTTGGGGCAGGGGCATAACTATGGCTACACCTTC
TRBJ2-2	TRBV9	NA	NA	CASQTGLTNTGELFF	TGTGCCAGTCAAACAGGGCTTACGAACACCGGGGAGCTGTTTTTT
TRBJ2-4	TRBV12-3/TRBV12-4	few	NA	CASKVKAKNIQYF	TGTGCCAGCAAAGTGAAGGCCAAAAACATTCAGTACTTC
TRBJ1-6	TRBV6-5	NA	NA	CASRRYGNSPLHF	TGTGCCAGCAGAAGGTACGGAAATTCACCCCTCCACTTT
TRBJ2-5	TRBV19	once	TRBD1	CASSTTGGGETQYF	TGTGCCAGTAGCACCACAGGGGGAGGAGAGACCCAGTACTTC
TRBJ2-5	TRBV7-6	once	TRBD2	CASSRTSGIGETQYF	TGTGCCAGCAGCAGGACTAGCGGGATAGGGGAGACCCAGTACTTC
TRBJ1-4	TRBV10-3	NA	NA	CAISETASEKLFF	TGTGCCATCAGTGAGACAGCGTCGGAAAAACTGTTTTTT
TRBJ2-7	TRBV10-2	NA	NA	CASTRGSYEQYF	TGCGCCAGCACGCGGGGCTCCTACGAGCAGTACTTC
TRBJ2-7	TRBV7-9	NA	TRBD1	CASSTRRQGDEQYF	TGTGCCAGCAGCACACGTCGACAGGGGGACGAGCAGTACTTC
TRBJ1-2	TRBV12-3/TRBV12-4	NA	NA	CASSSGNYGYTF	TGTGCCAGCAGTTCAGGGAACTATGGCTACACCTTC
TRBJ1-1	TRBV18	few	TRBD1	CASSPPPTGREAFF	TGTGCCAGCTCACCACCACCGACAGGGCGTGAAGCTTTCTTT
TRBJ2-2	TRBV7-8	few	NA	CASSPRGTANTGELFF	TGTGCCAGCAGCCCACGGGGGACAGCGAACACCGGGGAGCTGTTTTTT
TRBJ1-5	TRBV18	NA	NA	CASSVTGGQPQHF	TGTGCCAGCTCAGTAACGGGGGGGCAGCCCCAGCATTTT
TRBJ2-7	TRBV10-3	NA	TRBD2	CAISGGLAGESDEQYF	TGTGCCATCAGTGGGGGACTAGCGGGAGAATCAGACGAGCAGTACTTC
TRBJ2-7	TRBV14	NA	TRBD2	CASSQGRTSGSSLYGEQYF	TGTGCCAGCAGCCAAGGGAGGACTAGCGGGAGTTCCCTCTACGGCGAGCAGTACTTC
TRBJ2-7	TRBV13	NA	TRBD2	CASSTQSGLAGGVRREQYF	TGTGCCAGCAGCACTCAGTCCGGACTAGCGGGAGGAGTTCGTAGGGAGCAGTACTTC
TRBJ2-4	TRBV5-4	NA	TRBD2	CASSLGGLVGAKNIQYF	TGTGCCAGCAGCTTGGGTGGACTAGTAGGAGCCAAAAACATTCAGTACTTC
TRBJ2-2	TRBV3-1/TRBV3-2	NA	TRBD2	CASSQLAGELQELFF	TGTGCCAGCAGCCAGCTAGCGGGAGAGCTTCAGGAGCTGTTTTTT
TRBJ2-1	TRBV5-4	NA	NA	CASSLWQGNGNEQFF	TGTGCCAGCAGCTTGTGGCAGGGGAACGGTAATGAGCAGTTCTTC
TRBJ2-1	TRBV11-3	NA	TRBD2	CASRKREGRNEQFF	TGTGCCAGCAGGAAGCGGGAGGGCCGTAATGAGCAGTTCTTC